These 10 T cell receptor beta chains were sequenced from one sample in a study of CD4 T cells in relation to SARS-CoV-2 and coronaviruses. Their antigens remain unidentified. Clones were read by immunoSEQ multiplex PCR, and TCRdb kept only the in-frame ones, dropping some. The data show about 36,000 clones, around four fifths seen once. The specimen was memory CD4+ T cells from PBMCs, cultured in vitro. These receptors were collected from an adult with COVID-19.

CDR3 in DNA: TGTGCCAGCAGCTATACGACTAGCGGGAGGAACACCGGGGAGCTGTTTTTT. This sequence encodes CASSYTTSGRNTGELFF. This chain connects TRBV7-2 to TRBJ2-2; 12 positions agree with TRBD2. CDR1 SGHTA and CDR2 FQGNSA come from the germline V gene. This CDR3 has 17 residues. The J segment lost 1 base and the V segment lost 4 bases, leaving 4 bases of the junction unmatched.

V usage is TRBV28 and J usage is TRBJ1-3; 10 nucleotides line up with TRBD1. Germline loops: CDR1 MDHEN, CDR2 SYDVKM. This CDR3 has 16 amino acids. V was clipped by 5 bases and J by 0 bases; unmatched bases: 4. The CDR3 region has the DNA TGTGCCAGCAGTGTAAGGGACAGGGGCTCTGGAAACACCATATATTTT. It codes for CASSVRDRGSGNTIYF.

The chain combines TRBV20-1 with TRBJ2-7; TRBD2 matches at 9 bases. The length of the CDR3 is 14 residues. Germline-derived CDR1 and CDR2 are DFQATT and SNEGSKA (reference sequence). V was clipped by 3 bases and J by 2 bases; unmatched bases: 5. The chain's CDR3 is CSASATSGTYEQYF. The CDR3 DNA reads TGCAGTGCTAGTGCGACTAGCGGCACCTACGAGCAGTACTTC.

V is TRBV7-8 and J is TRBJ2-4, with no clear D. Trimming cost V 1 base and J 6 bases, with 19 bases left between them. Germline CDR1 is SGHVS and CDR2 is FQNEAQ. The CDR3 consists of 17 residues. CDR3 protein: CASSLVGFGLTGNIQYF. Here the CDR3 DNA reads TGTGCCAGCAGCTTAGTTGGATTCGGGCTGACGGGAAACATTCAGTACTTC.

DNA for the CDR3: TGTGCCAGCAGTAGGTTCGGACAGAAGTCATACGAGCAGTACTTC. Translation gives CASSRFGQKSYEQYF. V gene TRBV6-1 combines with J gene TRBJ2-7; a weak D match, TRBD1 (6 bases). The germline V gene encodes CDR1 MNHNS and CDR2 SASEGT. V lost 5 bases and J lost 4, with 18 bases in between. CDR3 length: 15 residues.

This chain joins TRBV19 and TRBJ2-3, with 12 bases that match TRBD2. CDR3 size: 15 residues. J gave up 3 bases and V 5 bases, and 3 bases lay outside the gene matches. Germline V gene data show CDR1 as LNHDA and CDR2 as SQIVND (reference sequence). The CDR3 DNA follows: TGTGCCAGTAGTGCGACTAGCGGGGGTACAGATACGCAGTATTTT. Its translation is CASSATSGGTDTQYF.

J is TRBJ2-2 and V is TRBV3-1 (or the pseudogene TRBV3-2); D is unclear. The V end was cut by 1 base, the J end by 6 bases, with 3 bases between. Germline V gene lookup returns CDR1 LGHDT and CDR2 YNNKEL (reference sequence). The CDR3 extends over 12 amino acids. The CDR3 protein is CASSQGAGELFF. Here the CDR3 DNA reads TGTGCCAGCAGCCAAGGGGCCGGGGAGCTGTTTTTT.

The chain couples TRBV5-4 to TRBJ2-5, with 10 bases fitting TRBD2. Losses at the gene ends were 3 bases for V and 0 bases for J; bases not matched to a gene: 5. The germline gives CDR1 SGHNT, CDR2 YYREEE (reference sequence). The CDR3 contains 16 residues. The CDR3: CASSWTSGGYQETQYF. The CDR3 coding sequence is TGTGCCAGCAGCTGGACTAGCGGAGGGTACCAAGAGACCCAGTACTTC.

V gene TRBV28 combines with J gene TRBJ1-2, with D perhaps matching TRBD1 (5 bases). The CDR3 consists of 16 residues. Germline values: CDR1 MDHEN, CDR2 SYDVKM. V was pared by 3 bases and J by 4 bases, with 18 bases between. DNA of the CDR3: TGTGCCAGCAGTTTCCGTTGGGACTTTTCCCCCTATGGCTACACCTTC. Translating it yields CASSFRWDFSPYGYTF.

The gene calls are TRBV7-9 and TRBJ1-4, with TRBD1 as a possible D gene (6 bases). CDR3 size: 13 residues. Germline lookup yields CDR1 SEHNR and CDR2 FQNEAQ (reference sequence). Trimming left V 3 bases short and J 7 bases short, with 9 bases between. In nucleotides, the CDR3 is TGTGCCAGCAGCTTGGGAGGGGGTGAAAAACTGTTTTTT. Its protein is CASSLGGGEKLFF.